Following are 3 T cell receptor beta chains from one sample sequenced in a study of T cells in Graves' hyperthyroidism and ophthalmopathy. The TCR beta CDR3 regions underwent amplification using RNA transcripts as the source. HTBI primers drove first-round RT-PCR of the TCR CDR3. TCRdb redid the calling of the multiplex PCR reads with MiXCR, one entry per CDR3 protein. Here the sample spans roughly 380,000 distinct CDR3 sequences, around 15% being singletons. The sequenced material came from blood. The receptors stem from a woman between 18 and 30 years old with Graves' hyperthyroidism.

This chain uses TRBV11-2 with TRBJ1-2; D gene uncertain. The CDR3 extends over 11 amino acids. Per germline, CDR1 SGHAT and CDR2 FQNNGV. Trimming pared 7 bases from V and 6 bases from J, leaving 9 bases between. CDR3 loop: CASNVPHGYTF. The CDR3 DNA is TGTGCCAGCAACGTCCCCCATGGCTACACCTTC.

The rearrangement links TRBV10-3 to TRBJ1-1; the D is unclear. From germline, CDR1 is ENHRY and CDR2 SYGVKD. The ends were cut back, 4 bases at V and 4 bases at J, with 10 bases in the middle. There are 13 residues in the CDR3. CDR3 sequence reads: CAISGSGSTEAFF. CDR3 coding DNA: TGTGCCATCAGTGGGAGTGGGAGCACTGAAGCTTTCTTT.

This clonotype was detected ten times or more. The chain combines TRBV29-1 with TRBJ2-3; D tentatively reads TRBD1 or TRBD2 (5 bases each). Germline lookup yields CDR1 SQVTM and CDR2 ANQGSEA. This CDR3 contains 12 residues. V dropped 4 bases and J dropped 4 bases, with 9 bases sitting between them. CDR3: CSVGEGPDTQYF. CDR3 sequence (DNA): TGCAGCGTTGGCGAGGGGCCAGATACGCAGTATTTT.